The 3 T cell receptor beta chains below were found in one sample sequenced in a study of beta chain features in type 1 diabetes. The isolated RNA, all of it, was reverse transcribed, so expressed TCRB transcripts were what got sequenced. Repertoires were generated with immunoSEQ multiplex PCR, while TCRdb's copy carries only in-frame clones and drops some. The repertoire holds more than 300,000 clones, with about 15% as singletons. The specimen was naive CD4+ T cells from blood. The source of these receptors is a woman between 18 and 30 years old in good health.

This clone has a handful of counts. The chain combines TRBV18 with TRBJ2-6; D may be TRBD1 (5 bases). Germline loops: CDR1 KGHSH, CDR2 LQKENI. V shed 6 bases and J shed 2 bases, with 11 bases lying between them. This CDR3 has 15 residues. DNA for the CDR3: TGTGCCAGCTCCCAGGGTTACCCTGGGGCCAACGTCCTGACTTTC. This sequence encodes CASSQGYPGANVLTF.

The gene calls are TRBV7-9 and TRBJ2-3, with D unresolved. V shed 6 bases and J shed 2 bases, with 6 bases lying between them. The germline V gene encodes CDR1 SEHNR and CDR2 FQNEAQ (reference sequence). The CDR3 is 12 amino acids. CDR3: CASSFHTDTQYF. The CDR3 DNA is TGTGCCAGCAGTTTCCACACAGATACGCAGTATTTT.

The rearrangement joins TRBV10-3 to TRBJ2-1; a weak D match, TRBD2 (5 bases). Per germline, CDR1 ENHRY and CDR2 SYGVKD. This CDR3 region has 15 residues. The V and J ends lost 4 bases and 5 bases respectively, with 15 bases between them. The CDR3 coding sequence is TGTGCCATCAGTGGGAGCGGAGATATCAACAATGAGCAGTTCTTC. Translating gives CAISGSGDINNEQFF.